These 13 T cell receptor beta chains were sequenced from one sample in a study of chemoradiotherapy in HPV16-positive cancers. Repertoires were generated with immunoSEQ multiplex PCR, while TCRdb's copy carries only in-frame clones and drops some. Here the sample spans 20,000 to 25,000 clones, about 87% being singletons. Material: blood, obtained from a patient who underwent chemoradiotherapy. These receptors were collected from a human donor with HPV-associated anogenital cancer.

This clone was seen once. The chain recombines TRBV19 with TRBJ1-5; D ambiguous. Germline V gene sequence: CDR1 LNHDA, CDR2 SQIVND (reference sequence). V lost 5 bases, J lost 0 bases, and 8 bases lay in between. The CDR3 spans 14 residues. For the CDR3, the DNA is TGTGCCAGTAGTTTTTTGAGTAGCAATCAGCCCCAGCATTTT. This encodes CASSFLSSNQPQHF.

The CDR3 region has the DNA TGCGCCAGCACCTACGAGCAGTACTTC. Translating gives CASTYEQYF. The chain recombines TRBV5-1 with TRBJ2-7; D remains ambiguous. With 6 bases removed from V and 2 bases from J, the gap between germline ends came to 0 bases. There are 9 residues in the CDR3. Per the germline V gene, CDR1 is SGHRS and CDR2 is YFSETQ.

The chain joins TRBV7-9 to TRBJ2-1, with 8 nucleotides matching TRBD2. J gave up 6 bases and V 2 bases, and 6 bases lay outside the gene matches. Germline V CDR1 and CDR2: SEHNR, FQNEAQ (reference sequence). This CDR3 region has 15 residues. In DNA, the CDR3 is TGTGCCAGCAGCTTAACTAGCGGCCCCCTCAATGAGCAGTTCTTC. The encoded protein is CASSLTSGPLNEQFF.

This clone was seen a handful of times. The chain couples TRBV5-4 to TRBJ1-2; possible D gene TRBD1, 6 bases. The CDR3 has 15 residues. V lost 0 bases, J lost 4 bases, and 13 bases lay in between. Germline V gives CDR1 SGHNT, CDR2 YYREEE (reference sequence). The CDR3 sequence is CASSLGQQQGYGYTF. Written as DNA, the CDR3 is TGTGCCAGCAGCTTGGGGCAGCAACAGGGCTATGGCTACACCTTC.

The rearrangement uses TRBV19 and TRBJ1-2; D is perhaps TRBD1 (5 bases). The V gene's germline CDR1 is LNHDA and CDR2 SQIVND (reference sequence). The CDR3 is 16 residues long. V lost 3 bases to trimming and J lost 4 bases, with 18 bases between them. DNA of the CDR3: TGTGCCAGTAGTATCTCTCGGGGACGATTGAGCTATGGCTACACCTTC. Translating it yields CASSISRGRLSYGYTF. Full variable domain (outside the CDR3, taken from reference TRBV19 and TRBJ1-2): DGGITQSPKYLFRKEGQNVTLSCEQNLNHDAMYWYRQDPGQGLRLIYYSQIVNDFQKGDIAEGYSVSREKKESFPLTVTSAQKNPTAFYLCASSISRGRLSYGYTFGSGTRLTVV.

The V call is TRBV28, the J call TRBJ2-7, with 7 bases matching TRBD1. The length of the CDR3 is 14 residues. With V trimmed by 8 bases and J by 2 bases, 9 bases remained unmatched. Germline CDR1 and CDR2: MDHEN and SYDVKM. This CDR3 is CASSPGQRAYEQYF. The CDR3 DNA follows: TGTGCCAGCTCTCCGGGACAGCGAGCCTACGAGCAGTACTTC.

The chain uses TRBV11-3 and TRBJ2-3; TRBD2 matches at 9 bases. V dropped 7 bases and J dropped 0; count of bases not matched to a gene: 17. The germline V gene has CDR1 SGHNT and CDR2 YENEEA. The CDR3 sequence is 19 residues long. CDR3 in DNA: TGTGCCAGCAAAGGCCTAGTCCAGCGGGAGGTGTGGAGCACAGATACGCAGTATTTT. It translates to CASKGLVQREVWSTDTQYF.

This chain links TRBV7-2 with TRBJ1-3; D possibly corresponds to TRBD1 (6 bases). Germline CDR1 reads SGHTA; CDR2 reads FQGNSA. V gave up 5 bases and J gave up 3 bases, with 17 bases separating them. The CDR3 is 16 residues long. The DNA of the CDR3 is TGTGCCAGCAGCCACCAGAGCAGGGGATATGGAAACACCATATATTTT. This codes for CASSHQSRGYGNTIYF.

The chain combines TRBV5-1 with TRBJ1-6, with D tentatively TRBD1 (5 bases). From germline, CDR1 is SGHRS and CDR2 YFSETQ. The V end lost 4 bases, the J end lost 3 bases, and 14 bases lay between the germline ends. This CDR3 contains 16 residues. As DNA, the CDR3 is TGCGCCAGCAGCCAAGAAGGGGCACTCTATAATTCACCCCTCCACTTT. This encodes CASSQEGALYNSPLHF. The full variable domain, completed using reference TRBV5-1 and TRBJ1-6, is KAGVTQTPRYLIKTRGQQVTLSCSPISGHRSVSWYQQTPGQGLQFLFEYFSETQRNKGNFPGRFSGRQFSNSRSEMNVSTLELGDSALYLCASSQEGALYNSPLHFGNGTRLTVT.

This chain connects TRBV10-3 to TRBJ2-7; D possibly matches TRBD1 or TRBD2 (6 bases each). The CDR3 consists of 13 residues. The V gene lost 3 bases and the J gene lost 9 bases, with 15 bases spanning the gap. Germline V lookup: CDR1 ENHRY, CDR2 SYGVKD. CDR3: CAISDSDGGGQYF. CDR3 sequence (DNA): TGTGCCATCAGTGATTCCGACGGAGGGGGGCAGTACTTC.

This sequence joins TRBV5-1 and TRBJ2-7; perhaps TRBD1 as D (6 bases). Germline CDR1 and CDR2: SGHRS and YFSETQ. The CDR3 has 15 residues. V lost 4 bases and J lost 2, with 16 bases in between. The CDR3 sequence: CASSQIRGGTYEQYF. Here the CDR3 DNA reads TGCGCCAGCAGCCAGATTCGAGGGGGTACCTACGAGCAGTACTTC.

The chain combines TRBV28 with TRBJ2-7; no clear D gene. V lost 6 bases and J 4 bases, leaving 4 bases between the germline ends. The CDR3 consists of 10 residues. Per the germline V gene, CDR1 is MDHEN and CDR2 is SYDVKM. In DNA, the CDR3 is TGTGCCAGCAGGGCTTACGAGCAGTACTTC. This translates into CASRAYEQYF. Drawing the rest from reference TRBV28 and TRBJ2-7, the complete variable domain is DVKVTQSSRYLVKRTGEKVFLECVQDMDHENMFWYRQDPGLGLRLIYFSYDVKMKEKGDIPEGYSVSREKKERFSLILESASTNQTSMYLCASRAYEQYFGPGTRLTVT.

This chain joins TRBV15 and TRBJ2-7; 8 bases line up with TRBD1. V dropped 8 bases and J dropped 4; count of bases not matched to a gene: 10. CDR3 length: 14 amino acids. CDR1 is LNHNV, CDR2 YYDKDF, per germline (reference sequence). DNA for the CDR3: TGTGCCACCGCTTTGGGGACAGGTAAATACGAGCAGTACTTC. Translated: CATALGTGKYEQYF.